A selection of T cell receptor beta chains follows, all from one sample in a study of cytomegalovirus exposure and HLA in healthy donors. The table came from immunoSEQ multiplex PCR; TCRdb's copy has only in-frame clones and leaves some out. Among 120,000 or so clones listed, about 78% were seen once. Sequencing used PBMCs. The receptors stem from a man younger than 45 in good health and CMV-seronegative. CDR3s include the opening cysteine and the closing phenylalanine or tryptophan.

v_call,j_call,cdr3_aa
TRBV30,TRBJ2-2,CASLGQTNTGELFF
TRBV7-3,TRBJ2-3,CASSRGAGGVDTQYF
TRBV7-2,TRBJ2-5,CASSLAVTSGQETQYF
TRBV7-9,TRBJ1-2,CASSSTGTGGSGYTF
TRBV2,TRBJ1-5,CASSPRNLLDRGSNQPQHF
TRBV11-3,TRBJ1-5,CASSLGRVQPVNQPQHF
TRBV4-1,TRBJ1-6,CASSQVSQGQSSPLHF
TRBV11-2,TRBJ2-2,CASSLSGLWGELFF
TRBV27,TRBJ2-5,CASSLSSQGRETQYF
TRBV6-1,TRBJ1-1,CASSEARTGAGAFF
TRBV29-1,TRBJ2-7,CSVRGPEVEQYF
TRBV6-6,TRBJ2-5,CASSYTGQVVQETQYF
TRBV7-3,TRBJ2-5,CASSDGGKGRETQYF
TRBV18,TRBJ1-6,CASSTLNRESPLHF
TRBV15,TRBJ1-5,CATSATRTGDREGQPQHF
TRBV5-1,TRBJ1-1,CASSRDGDSATEAFF
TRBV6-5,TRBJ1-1,CASSPRGMNTEAFF
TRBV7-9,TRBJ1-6,CASSLLKTGQNSPLHF
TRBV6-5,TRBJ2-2,CASRHQGAGELFF
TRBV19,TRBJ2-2,CASRTGYLANTGELFF
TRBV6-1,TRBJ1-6,CASSAGLQSGSPLHF
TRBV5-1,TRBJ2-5,CASSLAGLVTETQYF
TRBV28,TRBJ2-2,CASSRDRTDTGELFF
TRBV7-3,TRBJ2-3,CASSPLGGLSTDTQYF
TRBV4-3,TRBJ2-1,CASSLGSGTINEQFF
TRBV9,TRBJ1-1,CASSVNGGRVTEAFF
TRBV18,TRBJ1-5,CASSPGGQSNQPQHF
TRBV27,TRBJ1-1,CASSVDRHNTEAFF
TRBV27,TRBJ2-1,CASSLSVAGDGEQFF
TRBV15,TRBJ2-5,CATRKKGLAGQETQYF
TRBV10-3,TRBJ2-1,CAISENPGGYNEQFF
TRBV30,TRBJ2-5,CAWSRGGLYQETQYF
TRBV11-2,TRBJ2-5,CASSLIDTSAQETQYF
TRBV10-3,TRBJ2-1,CAISEAGTRDPSSYNEQFF
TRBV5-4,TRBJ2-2,CASSLGRVTGELFF
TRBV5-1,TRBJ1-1,CASSLGTGSGTEAFF
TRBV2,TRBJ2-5,CASNRDTQETQYF
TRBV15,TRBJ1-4,CATSRDTGINEKLFF
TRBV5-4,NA,CASSLDRAYEQYF